Shown below are 10 T cell receptor beta chains from a single sample sequenced in a study of beta chain features in type 1 diabetes. cDNA synthesis used the whole RNA isolate, giving expressed TCRB sequences. Produced via immunoSEQ multiplex PCR; TCRdb's table is partial and in-frame only. The table lists 120,000 to 150,000 clones, 6.9% of them singletons. Material for sequencing was central memory CD4+ T cells from blood. The source is a woman aged 30 to 39 in good health.

V and J are TRBV7-6 and TRBJ2-7; D is perhaps TRBD2 (6 bases). Trimming pared 5 bases from V and 3 bases from J, leaving 17 bases between. Per germline, CDR1 SGHVS and CDR2 FNYEAQ. There are 15 residues in the CDR3. The CDR3 sequence is CASSPREQGNYEQYF. The CDR3, as DNA: TGTGCCAGCAGCCCCCGGGAGCAAGGCAACTACGAGCAGTACTTC. Full variable domain (rest looked up from reference TRBV7-6 and TRBJ2-7): GAGVSQSPRYKVTKRGQDVALRCDPISGHVSLYWYRQALGQGPEFLTYFNYEAQQDKSGLPNDRFSAERPEGSISTLTIQRTEQRDSAMYRCASSPREQGNYEQYFGPGTRLTVT.

This clone was found a few times. This chain links TRBV5-1 with TRBJ2-5, with 7 bases aligning to TRBD1. Germline V gene sequence: CDR1 SGHRS, CDR2 YFSETQ. V lost 0 bases and J lost 2; bases outside the gene matches: 13. The CDR3 has 18 amino acids. CDR3 loop: CASSLARTRGMYQETQYF. Here the CDR3 DNA reads TGCGCCAGCAGCTTGGCCCGGACCAGGGGGATGTATCAAGAGACCCAGTACTTC.

The chain combines TRBV18 with TRBJ2-3; maybe TRBD1 (5 bases). The CDR3 has 17 amino acids. Germline V gene sequence: CDR1 KGHSH, CDR2 LQKENI. V lost 5 bases, J lost 0 bases, and 18 bases lay in between. The CDR3 reads CASSVYTTVSSTDTQYF. The CDR3 DNA sequence: TGTGCCAGCTCAGTTTACACGACAGTGTCTAGCACAGATACGCAGTATTTT.

The CDR3 is CASSRDSLREKLFF. CDR3 nucleotides: TGTGCCAGTAGCCGGGACAGCCTGCGTGAAAAACTGTTTTTT. The chain links TRBV19 to TRBJ1-4; the match to TRBD1 covers 7 bases. This CDR3 is 14 amino acids long. Germline CDR1 is LNHDA and CDR2 is SQIVND (reference sequence). With 6 bases clipped from V and 7 bases from J, the junction kept 8 bases outside the gene matches.

This clone turned up a few times. The chain links TRBV2 to TRBJ2-7, with D possibly TRBD2 on 5 matching bases. The CDR3 has 13 amino acids. Trimming removed 8 bases from V and 4 bases from J, with 15 bases in between. Germline V gene lookup returns CDR1 SNHLY and CDR2 FYNNEI. The CDR3 DNA reads as TGTGCCAGCCAGCTGGACTTACAATACGAGCAGTACTTC. It translates to CASQLDLQYEQYF.

V gene TRBV18 combines with J gene TRBJ1-4; 8 nucleotides align to TRBD1. CDR1 and CDR2 from the germline V gene are KGHSH and LQKENI. The CDR3 has 16 amino acids. J lost 7 bases, V lost 5 bases, and 12 bases had no gene match. The CDR3 DNA reads TGTGCCAGCTCAACACACCCCAGGGGGCCTAGTGAAAAACTGTTTTTT. Amino acid sequence: CASSTHPRGPSEKLFF.

This chain joins TRBV11-1 and TRBJ2-7; perhaps TRBD2 as D (7 bases). This CDR3 is 16 amino acids long. Germline V CDR1 and CDR2: SGHAT, FQDESV (reference sequence). The V end lost 4 bases, the J end lost 5 bases, and 21 bases lay between the germline ends. In DNA form, the CDR3 reads TGTGCCAGCAGCTCAGCGGGGAGTACAGGGCGGGACGAGCAGTACTTC. Its protein is CASSSAGSTGRDEQYF.

This clone was observed at least ten times. V gene TRBV28 combines with J gene TRBJ1-2; D unclear. CDR1 is MDHEN and CDR2 is SYDVKM in the germline V gene. The CDR3 runs to 12 residues. Trimming removed 5 bases from V and 4 bases from J, with 8 bases in between. The CDR3 sequence is CASSVFSYGYTF. The CDR3 coding sequence is TGTGCCAGCAGTGTCTTTTCCTATGGCTACACCTTC.

With regard to this clone: This same CDR3 is encoded by further DNA sequences in the sample. The rearrangement links TRBV2 to TRBJ1-1, with D uncertain. The V gene lost 4 bases and the J gene lost 0 bases, with 9 bases spanning the gap. The CDR3 runs 14 residues. CDR1 SNHLY and CDR2 FYNNEI come from the germline V gene. CDR3 coding DNA: TGTGCCAGCAGTGTAGAGGGAGTGAACACTGAAGCTTTCTTT. Translated, it gives CASSVEGVNTEAFF.

The V gene is TRBV5-4, the J gene TRBJ2-5; D is unresolved. Germline V lookup: CDR1 SGHNT, CDR2 YYREEE (reference sequence). The CDR3 length is 13 residues. V lost 1 base to trimming and J lost 1 base, with 5 bases between them. CDR3 amino acids: CASSLTAQETQYF. The CDR3 region has the DNA TGTGCCAGCAGCTTGACAGCCCAAGAGACCCAGTACTTC.